This T cell receptor beta chain was observed in a study of shared clonotypes between healthy human individuals. The CDR3 is 16 residues long. CDR1 is LNHDA, CDR2 SQIVND, per germline (reference sequence). The V gene lost 4 bases and the J gene lost 3 bases, with 16 bases spanning the gap. TCRdb's table, derived via immunoSEQ multiplex PCR, lists solely in-frame clones and lacks some. The sample records about 490,000 clones, roughly 85% being singletons. The clonotype originates from a woman aged 40 to 50 in good health. Some clones in this sample may be carry-over from other donors' samples. The sequenced material came from PBMCs. The chain employs TRBV19 and TRBJ1-5; D may be TRBD1 (6 bases). Written as DNA, the CDR3 is TGTGCCAGTAGTACTCTACAGGGAAAATCCAATCAGCCCCAGCATTTT. Amino acid sequence: CASSTLQGKSNQPQHF.